Listed below are T cell receptor beta chains from one sample, sequenced in a study of neurological immune-mediated disorders. TCRdb passed the 5' RACE reads through MiXCR, listing each CDR3 protein once. The table includes 80,000 to 85,000 distinct CDR3 sequences, 2.5% to 3% detected once. Sequences were obtained from PBMCs. All receptors derive from a woman aged 25-40 years with multiple sclerosis. The CDR3 runs from the conserved cysteine through the conserved F or W. The order of the fields is J gene, D gene, clone size, V gene, CDR3 DNA, CDR3 protein. D genes are given only for firm matches. The size field is filled for only some rows; it gives once, few, many or a size class.

>TRBJ2-3|TRBD2|many|TRBV4-3
TGCGCCAGCAGCTTAAAAGCGGGGAGCACAGATACGCAGTATTTT
CASSLKAGSTDTQYF
>TRBJ2-3|TRBD2|few|TRBV5-1
TGCGCCAGCAGCTTGGATCTAGCGGGAGCAGATACGCAGTATTTT
CASSLDLAGADTQYF
>TRBJ1-5|-|many|TRBV20-1
TGCAGTGCCATCCTCCGGGACAGCAATCAGCCCCAGCATTTT
CSAILRDSNQPQHF
>TRBJ2-3|-|many|TRBV6-1
TGTGCCAGCAGTGAAGTCCGTACCCCCGGACGGGGTACGCAGTATTTT
CASSEVRTPGRGTQYF
>TRBJ2-3|TRBD2|many|TRBV6-5
TGTGCCAGCAGTCGGACTAGTCCTGCCACAGATACGCAGTATTTT
CASSRTSPATDTQYF
>TRBJ2-3|-|-|TRBV20-1
TGCAGTGCTAGAGGTCCGATCTCCGATACGCAGTATTTT
CSARGPISDTQYF
>TRBJ1-5|-|many|TRBV7-9
TGTGCCAGCAGCGACGGACAGTCCGGTCAGCCCCAGCATTTT
CASSDGQSGQPQHF
>TRBJ2-7|TRBD1|many|TRBV10-3
TGTGCCATCAATACAGGGGGCGCGAACTACGAGCAGTACTTC
CAINTGGANYEQYF
>TRBJ2-7|TRBD2|many|TRBV27
TGTGCCAGCAGTTTATCGCCTTGGACTAGCGGCTCCTACGAGCAGTACTTC
CASSLSPWTSGSYEQYF
>TRBJ2-5|TRBD2|many|TRBV29-1
TGCAGCGTTGAGAATAGCGGGAGTTGGCCTGGGACCCAGTACTTC
CSVENSGSWPGTQYF
>TRBJ2-7|TRBD1|many|TRBV20-1
TGCAGCTCTGGTGGACAGGGGGTCTACGAGCAGTACTTC
CSSGGQGVYEQYF
>TRBJ2-5|-|many|TRBV29-1
TGCAGCGTTGACCAGGCCCAAGAGACCCAGTACTTC
CSVDQAQETQYF
>TRBJ2-5|-|many|TRBV7-2
TGTGCCAGCAGCTACCAAGAGACCCAGTACTTC
CASSYQETQYF
>TRBJ2-2|TRBD1|many|TRBV11-2
TGTGCCAGCAGCACCTACGACAGGGGGCGAAGAGCCGGGGAGCTGTTTTTT
CASSTYDRGRRAGELFF
>TRBJ2-2|-|many|TRBV5-5
TGTGCCAGCAGCTTGGAAGATCCCACCGGGGAGCTGTTTTTT
CASSLEDPTGELFF
>TRBJ2-7|TRBD2|many|TRBV20-1
TGCAGCTCTGGGGCGGGAGGGCCGCGAGAGCAGTACTTC
CSSGAGGPREQYF
>TRBJ1-1|-|few|TRBV20-1
TGCAGTGCTAGAGGACAGCTGAACACTGAAGCTTTCTTT
CSARGQLNTEAFF
>TRBJ1-5|TRBD1|many|TRBV29-1
TGCAGCGTTTGGACAGGGCTCCCCAATCAGCCCCAGCATTTT
CSVWTGLPNQPQHF
>TRBJ2-3|-|many|TRBV28
TGTGCCAGCAGTTTATTGGCCCTCGTGGGGGCCGGGAATACGCAGTATTTT
CASSLLALVGAGNTQYF